The entry that follows covers one TCR beta chain sequence. Its antigen is undetermined. The sample is drawn from a study of T-cell reconstitution after alpha-beta-depleted transplantation in children. Whole-study findings and limits: After transplant, at about two months, alpha-beta T cells were reportedly derived from several hundred expanded graft clones. Once a year had passed after transplant, T-cell counts and diversity came mostly from newly produced T cells. There were some patients whose high TCRbeta diversity at day 60 came from surviving recipient T cells and thymic progenitors.

Library preparation (for TCRbeta) was performed with unique molecular identifiers. MiXCR, run by TCRdb on the PCR reads, gives a single entry per CDR3 protein. The table shows about 250,000 distinct CDR3 sequences, with roughly 25% occurring only once. This CDR3 has 15 residues. Germline V gene lookup returns CDR1 SGHVS and CDR2 FNYEAQ. Trimming took off 5 bases at V and 6 bases at J, with 16 bases between the two ends. The chain carries TRBV7-6 and TRBJ2-2, with unresolved D. The sample consisted of PBMCs, mostly from graft donor cells, taken 360 days after TCRalphabeta/CD19-depleted stem cell transplant. The receptor's source is a female patient aged 2 to 10 who had a stem cell transplant for congenital amegakaryocytic thrombocytopenia, so the T cells may come from the graft donor. The CDR3 is CASSGRQRAPGELFF. CDR3 DNA: TGTGCCAGCAGCGGCCGGCAAAGGGCTCCCGGGGAGCTGTTTTTT.